In this sample, the clone carrying this T cell receptor (beta chain) is hyperexpanded (1% or more). Its antigen is unknown. A library made for alpha chains picked up this beta chain off target, so its size means little. The entry originates in a study of spatial heterogeneity in lung cancer. Study-wide points: Tumors with more nonsynonymous mutations had more expanded intratumoral alpha and beta TCRs.

V was clipped by 5 bases and J by 3 bases; unmatched bases: 6. The germline CDR1 and CDR2 sequences are MDHEN and SYDVKM. This CDR3 region has 14 residues. TCRdb used MiXCR to reprocess the 5' RACE reads, holding one entry per CDR3 protein. This table has 100 or so distinct CDR3 sequences, around 26% appearing once. Time point here: sample taken at primary tumor resection. The rearrangement uses TRBV28 and TRBJ2-7; 8 bases agree with TRBD1. The sample consisted of lung tumor tissue, taken at surgery. The sequence was obtained from a male donor with early-stage non-small cell lung cancer. The CDR3 bases are TGTGCCAGCAGTCCCGGGACAGGAGTCTACGAGCAGTACGTC. Protein product: CASSPGTGVYEQYV.